A selection of T cell receptor beta chains follows, all from one sample in a study of T cell responses to AZD1222 COVID-19 vaccine. Clones were sequenced by immunoSEQ multiplex PCR, and TCRdb holds only the in-frame ones, with some missing. The table has under 95,000 clones, 88% seen once. The sequenced sample was peripheral blood, obtained 28 days after the second AZD1222 dose. The receptor set was obtained from an adult who received the AZD1222 COVID-19 vaccine. CDR3s include the opening cysteine and the closing phenylalanine or tryptophan. The D gene is left open where the match is weak. Clone size is not always given. Where it is, it says once, few, many or a class for expanded clones.

TRBV2,14,-,TRBD2,TRBJ2-2,TGTGCCAGCAGTGCCTCGGGAGGCACCGGGGAGCTGTTTTTT,CASSASGGTGELFF
TRBV5-1,12,once,TRBD2,TRBJ2-1,TGCGCCAGCAGTGGCGGGAGTAATGAGCAGTTCTTC,CASSGGSNEQFF
TRBV10-3,17,-,-,TRBJ1-4,TGTGCCATCAGTGAAATTGCTATATCAGGGGTCTGGGAAAAACTGTTTTTT,CAISEIAISGVWEKLFF
TRBV18,14,-,-,TRBJ2-5,TGTGCCAGCTCACCACCCGGTAGACAAGAGACCCAGTACTTC,CASSPPGRQETQYF
TRBV11-2,14,-,-,TRBJ1-2,TGTGCCAGCAGCGTAAGGGGTACTAACTATGGCTACACCTTC,CASSVRGTNYGYTF
TRBV3-1/TRBV3-2,15,few,-,TRBJ1-4,TGTGCCAGCAGCCAAGCTGGTTCAACTAATGAAAAACTGTTTTTT,CASSQAGSTNEKLFF
TRBV4-2,15,-,-,TRBJ2-7,TGTGCCAGCAGCCAAGGAGCTGGGACCGGCTACGAGCAGTACTTC,CASSQGAGTGYEQYF
TRBV18,13,few,-,TRBJ2-7,TGTGCCAGCTCTCCCGGGACCAACTACGAGCAGTACTTC,CASSPGTNYEQYF
TRBV18,16,-,-,TRBJ1-4,TGTGCCAGCTCACCGGACCGGAGACGCGGTCTTGAAAAACTGTTTTTT,CASSPDRRRGLEKLFF
TRBV21-1,12,-,-,TRBJ1-2,TGTGCCAGCATCCAGGCCCTCTATGGCTACACCTTC,CASIQALYGYTF
TRBV6-6,13,-,-,TRBJ1-1,TGTGCCAGCAGGGACCGGAGGCGCACTGAAGCTTTCTTT,CASRDRRRTEAFF
TRBV19,20,-,TRBD1,TRBJ1-5,TGTGCCAGTAGTACAGTCTCCGTTAGACAGGGTTCGTACAGCAATCAGCCCCAGCATTTT,CASSTVSVRQGSYSNQPQHF
TRBV3-1/TRBV3-2,18,-,-,TRBJ1-1,TGTGCCAGCAGCCCCGAAAGCTTAGGGGGGGCGTCGAACACTGAAGCTTTCTTT,CASSPESLGGASNTEAFF
TRBV10-1,11,-,-,TRBJ2-3,TGCGCCAGCAGTGAGGGGGATACGCAGTATTTT,CASSEGDTQYF
TRBV24-1,17,-,TRBD2,TRBJ2-5,TGTGCCACCAGTGCCAGGACTAGCGGGAGAACCCAAGAGACCCAGTACTTC,CATSARTSGRTQETQYF
TRBV7-9,12,-,-,TRBJ2-2,TGTGCCAGCAGCCCTAGCTCCGGGGAGCTGTTTTTT,CASSPSSGELFF
TRBV11-2,15,-,TRBD1,TRBJ1-1,TGTGCCAGCAGCCACCATGGGCAGGGGGGGACTGAAGCTTTCTTT,CASSHHGQGGTEAFF
TRBV15,17,-,TRBD1,TRBJ1-1,TGTGCCACCAACCAACCCTCCGGGACAGGGATGAACACTGAAGCTTTCTTT,CATNQPSGTGMNTEAFF
TRBV29-1,16,-,-,TRBJ1-1,TGCAGCGTTGTTGTAACAATCGATTTTACGAACACTGAAGCTTTCTTT,CSVVVTIDFTNTEAFF
TRBV3-1/TRBV3-2,16,-,TRBD1,TRBJ2-7,TGTGCCAGCAGCCTCCAACAGGGGTTGTTTCTGGACGAGCAGTACTTC,CASSLQQGLFLDEQYF
TRBV6-1,13,-,TRBD1,TRBJ2-7,TGTGCCAGCAGCGACAGGGGCCCCTACGAGCAGTACTTC,CASSDRGPYEQYF
TRBV6-5,16,-,-,TRBJ1-1,TGTGCCAGCAGTTACTCGACCCCGATAGAGGACACTGAAGCTTTCTTT,CASSYSTPIEDTEAFF
TRBV18,18,-,TRBD2,TRBJ2-1,TGTGCCAGCTCACGTCCCGGGACTAGCGGGAGGGCCATCAATGAGCAGTTCTTC,CASSRPGTSGRAINEQFF
TRBV4-2,14,-,-,TRBJ1-4,TGTGCCAGCAGCCAAGTACAAACTAATGAAAAACTGTTTTTT,CASSQVQTNEKLFF
TRBV19,15,-,TRBD1,TRBJ2-7,TGTGCCAGTAGTGCGCTACGGGACAGGACCTACGAGCAGTACTTC,CASSALRDRTYEQYF
TRBV10-2,13,-,-,TRBJ1-4,TGCGCCAGCAGTGTTCGGGGCGATGAAAAACTGTTTTTT,CASSVRGDEKLFF
TRBV5-1,17,-,TRBD1,TRBJ2-5,TGCGCCAGCAGCTTGAGTCCTCTAGGGGGCGGCCAAGAGACCCAGTACTTC,CASSLSPLGGGQETQYF